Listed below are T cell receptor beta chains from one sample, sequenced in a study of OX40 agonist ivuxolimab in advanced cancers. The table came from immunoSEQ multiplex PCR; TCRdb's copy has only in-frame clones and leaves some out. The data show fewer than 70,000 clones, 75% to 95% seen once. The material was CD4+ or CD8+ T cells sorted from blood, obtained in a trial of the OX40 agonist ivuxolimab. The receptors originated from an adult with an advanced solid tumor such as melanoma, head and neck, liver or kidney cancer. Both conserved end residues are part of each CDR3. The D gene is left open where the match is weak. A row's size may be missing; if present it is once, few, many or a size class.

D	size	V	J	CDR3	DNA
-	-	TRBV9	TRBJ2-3	CASSPVDFTDTQYF	TGTGCCAGCAGCCCCGTGGACTTCACAGATACGCAGTATTTT
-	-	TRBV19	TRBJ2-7	CAPPVSIPLNYEQYF	TGTGCCCCTCCCGTCTCCATCCCACTCAATTACGAGCAGTACTTC
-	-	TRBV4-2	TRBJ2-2	CASSQEASGPVVFF	TGTGCCAGCAGCCAAGAAGCGTCCGGACCCGTGGTGTTTTTT
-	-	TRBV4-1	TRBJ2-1	CASSQDELRPSLNNEQFF	TGCGCCAGCAGCCAAGATGAACTTAGACCCTCTCTGAACAATGAGCAGTTCTTC
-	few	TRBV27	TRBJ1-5	CASGGKSNQPQHF	TGTGCCAGTGGGGGGAAGAGCAATCAGCCCCAGCATTTT
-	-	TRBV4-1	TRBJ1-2	CASSQDWQSDVDGYTF	TGCGCCAGCAGCCAAGATTGGCAGTCCGACGTCGATGGCTACACCTTC
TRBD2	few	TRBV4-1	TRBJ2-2	CASSQDPRGLAGGSTGELFF	TGCGCCAGCAGCCAAGATCCCCGGGGACTAGCGGGAGGTTCCACCGGGGAGCTGTTTTTT
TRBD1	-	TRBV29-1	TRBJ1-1	CSVRQGSEAFF	TGCAGCGTACGACAGGGGTCTGAAGCTTTCTTT
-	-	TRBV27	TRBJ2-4	CASKGWQGENIQYF	TGTGCCAGTAAAGGGTGGCAGGGAGAAAACATTCAGTACTTC
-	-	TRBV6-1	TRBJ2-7	CASLKTTSYEQYF	TGTGCCAGCCTCAAAACCACGTCCTACGAGCAGTACTTC
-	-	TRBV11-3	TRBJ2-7	CASSLTGASYEQYF	TGTGCCAGCAGCTTAACGGGGGCGAGCTACGAGCAGTACTTC
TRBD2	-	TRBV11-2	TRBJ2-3	CASSQFAGGTDTQYF	TGTGCCAGCAGCCAATTTGCGGGGGGCACAGATACGCAGTATTTT
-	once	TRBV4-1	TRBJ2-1	CASSQIQHPEQFF	TGCGCCAGCAGCCAAATACAACACCCGGAGCAGTTCTTC
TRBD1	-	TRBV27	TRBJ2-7	CASSLFGTDYEQYF	TGTGCCAGCAGTTTATTCGGGACAGACTACGAGCAGTACTTC
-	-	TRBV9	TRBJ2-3	CASSIPRGGGTDTQYF	TGTGCCAGCAGCATCCCCCGCGGCGGCGGCACAGATACGCAGTATTTT
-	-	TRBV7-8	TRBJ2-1	CASSLVSGFNEQFF	TGTGCCAGCAGCCTAGTTAGCGGATTCAATGAGCAGTTCTTC
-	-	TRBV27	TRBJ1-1	CASSPLARRNTEAFF	TGTGCCAGCAGTCCCCTGGCTCGGAGGAACACTGAAGCTTTCTTT
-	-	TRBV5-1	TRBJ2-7	CASSWSETNWGSYEQYF	TGCGCCAGCAGCTGGTCGGAAACCAATTGGGGCTCCTACGAGCAGTACTTC
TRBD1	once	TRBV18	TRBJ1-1	CASSPDRGRTEAFF	TGTGCCAGCTCACCAGACAGGGGGAGGACTGAAGCTTTCTTT
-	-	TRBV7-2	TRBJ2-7	CASSRKASPDYEQYF	TGTGCCAGCAGCAGGAAAGCTAGCCCAGATTACGAGCAGTACTTC
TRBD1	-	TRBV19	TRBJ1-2	CASRYEGAVINYGYTF	TGTGCCAGTAGATACGAGGGGGCAGTTATTAACTATGGCTACACCTTC
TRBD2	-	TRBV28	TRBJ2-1	CASSKKTGTRVYNEQFF	TGTGCCAGCAGCAAAAAAACCGGGACTAGGGTCTACAATGAGCAGTTCTTC
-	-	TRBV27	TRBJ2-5	CASSLSTLRGQETQYF	TGTGCCAGCAGTTTATCGACACTACGGGGTCAAGAGACCCAGTACTTC
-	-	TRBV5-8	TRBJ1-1	CASSGLGARGVPEAFF	TGTGCCAGCAGCGGGTTGGGGGCGCGTGGAGTCCCTGAAGCTTTCTTT
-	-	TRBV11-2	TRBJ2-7	CASSLGGSRYEQYF	TGTGCCAGCAGCTTAGGGGGCAGTCGCTACGAGCAGTACTTC
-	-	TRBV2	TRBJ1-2	CASSLEGGYTF	TGTGCCAGCAGCTTAGAGGGAGGCTACACCTTC
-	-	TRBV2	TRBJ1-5	CASSDAPGFNQPQHF	TGTGCCAGCAGTGATGCCCCAGGATTCAATCAGCCCCAGCATTTT
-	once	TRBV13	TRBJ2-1	CASSLRGEGSYNEQFF	TGTGCCAGCAGCTTAAGGGGGGAGGGCTCCTACAATGAGCAGTTCTTC
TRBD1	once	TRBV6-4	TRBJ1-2	CASSPGQGQRSYTF	TGTGCCAGCAGCCCGGGACAGGGGCAAAGGAGCTACACCTTC
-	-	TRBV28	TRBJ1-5	CASLRGAGGNQPQHF	TGTGCCAGCCTTAGGGGAGCGGGGGGCAATCAGCCCCAGCATTTT
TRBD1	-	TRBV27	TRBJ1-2	CASSEAGTGDGYTF	TGTGCCAGCAGTGAAGCCGGGACAGGGGATGGCTACACCTTC
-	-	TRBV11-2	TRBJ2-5	CASSVGTSLSRETQYF	TGTGCCAGCAGCGTAGGGACTTCGTTGTCGCGGGAGACCCAGTACTTC
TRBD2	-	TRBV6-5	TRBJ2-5	CASSRLAGPQETQYF	TGTGCCAGCAGTAGACTAGCGGGGCCCCAAGAGACCCAGTACTTC
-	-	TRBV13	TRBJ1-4	CASSFWGPTNEKLFF	TGTGCCAGCAGCTTCTGGGGGCCAACTAATGAAAAACTGTTTTTT
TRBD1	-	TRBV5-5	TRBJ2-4	CASSLTRQGNIQYF	TGTGCCAGCAGCCTAACACGACAGGGGAACATTCAGTACTTC
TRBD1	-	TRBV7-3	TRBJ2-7	CASSPGQGKSYEQYF	TGTGCCAGCAGCCCGGGACAGGGGAAATCCTACGAGCAGTACTTC
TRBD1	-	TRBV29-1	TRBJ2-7	CSALTGDSYEQYF	TGCAGCGCCTTAACAGGGGATTCCTACGAGCAGTACTTC
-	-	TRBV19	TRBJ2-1	CASSIPNNEQFF	TGTGCCAGTAGTATACCTAACAATGAGCAGTTCTTC
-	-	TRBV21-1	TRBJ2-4	CASSKALQGSLDKNIQYF	TGTGCCAGCAGCAAAGCGCTTCAGGGGAGTCTTGACAAAAACATTCAGTACTTC
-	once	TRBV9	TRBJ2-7	CASSVDDVTYEQYF	TGTGCCAGCAGCGTAGACGACGTTACCTACGAGCAGTACTTC
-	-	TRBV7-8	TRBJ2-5	CASSLAVLGGLQETQYF	TGTGCCAGCAGCTTAGCTGTGCTGGGGGGGCTCCAAGAGACCCAGTACTTC
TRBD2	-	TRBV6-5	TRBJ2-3	CASSSLAGGPTDTQYF	TGTGCCAGCAGTTCCTTAGCGGGAGGGCCGACAGATACGCAGTATTTT
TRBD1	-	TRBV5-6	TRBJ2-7	CASSSAGQGTYEQYF	TGTGCCAGCAGCAGCGCGGGACAGGGGACCTACGAGCAGTACTTC
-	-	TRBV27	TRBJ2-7	CASSLLGAIYEQYF	TGTGCCAGCAGTCTTTTAGGGGCTATCTACGAGCAGTACTTC
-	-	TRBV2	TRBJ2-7	CASRGIEQYF	TGTGCCAGCAGAGGGATCGAGCAGTACTTC
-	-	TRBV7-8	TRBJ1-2	CASSSSTDRLANYGYTF	TGTGCCAGCAGCTCATCGACCGACCGCCTCGCTAACTATGGCTACACCTTC
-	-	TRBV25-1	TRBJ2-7	CASSEAGDYEQYF	TGTGCCAGCAGTGAGGCCGGGGACTACGAGCAGTACTTC
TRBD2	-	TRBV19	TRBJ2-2	CASSMGLAGWTGELFF	TGTGCCAGTAGTATGGGACTAGCGGGATGGACCGGGGAGCTGTTTTTT
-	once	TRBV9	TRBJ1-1	CASSDGNLNTEAFF	TGTGCCAGCAGCGATGGGAACTTGAACACTGAAGCTTTCTTT
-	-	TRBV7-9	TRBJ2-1	CASSLVPGDNEQFF	TGTGCCAGCAGCTTAGTGCCAGGAGACAATGAGCAGTTCTTC
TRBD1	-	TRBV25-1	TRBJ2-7	CASSEWAGGIYEQYF	TGTGCCAGCAGTGAATGGGCAGGGGGCATCTACGAGCAGTACTTC
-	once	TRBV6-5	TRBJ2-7	CASSTVYEQYF	TGTGCCAGCAGCACTGTCTACGAGCAGTACTTC
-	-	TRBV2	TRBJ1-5	CASSVWDTNQPQHF	TGTGCCAGCAGTGTTTGGGACACAAATCAGCCCCAGCATTTT
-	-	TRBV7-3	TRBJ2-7	CASSLTGTAGEQYF	TGTGCCAGCAGCTTGACCGGGACAGCGGGCGAGCAGTACTTC
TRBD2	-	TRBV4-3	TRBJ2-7	CASSGTSGSTEQYF	TGCGCCAGCAGCGGGACTAGCGGGAGTACCGAGCAGTACTTC
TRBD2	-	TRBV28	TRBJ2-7	CASSFPGGRPLVPYEQYF	TGTGCCAGCAGTTTCCCGGGAGGTCGTCCTTTAGTTCCCTACGAGCAGTACTTC
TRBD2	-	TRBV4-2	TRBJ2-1	CASSQDFASGMIEQFF	TGTGCCAGCAGCCAAGATTTTGCTAGCGGGATGATTGAGCAGTTCTTC
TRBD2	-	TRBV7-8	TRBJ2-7	CASSVTGTRAYEQYF	TGTGCCAGCAGTGTTACCGGGACTAGGGCCTACGAGCAGTACTTC
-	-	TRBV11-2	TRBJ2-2	CASSGYTGELFF	TGTGCCAGCAGCGGGTACACCGGGGAGCTGTTTTTT